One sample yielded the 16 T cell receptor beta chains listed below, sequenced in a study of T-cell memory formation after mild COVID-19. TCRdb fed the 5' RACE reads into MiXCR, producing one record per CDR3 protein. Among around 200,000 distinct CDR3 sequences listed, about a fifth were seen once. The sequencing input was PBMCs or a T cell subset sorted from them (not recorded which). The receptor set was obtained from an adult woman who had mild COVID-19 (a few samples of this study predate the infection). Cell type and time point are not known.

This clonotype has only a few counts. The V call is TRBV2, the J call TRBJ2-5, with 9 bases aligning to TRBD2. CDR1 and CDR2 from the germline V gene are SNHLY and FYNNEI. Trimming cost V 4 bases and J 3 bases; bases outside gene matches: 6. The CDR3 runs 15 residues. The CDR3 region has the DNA TGTGCCAGCAGTGGCAGGGCTAGCGGGAAAGAGACCCAGTACTTC. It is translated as CASSGRASGKETQYF.

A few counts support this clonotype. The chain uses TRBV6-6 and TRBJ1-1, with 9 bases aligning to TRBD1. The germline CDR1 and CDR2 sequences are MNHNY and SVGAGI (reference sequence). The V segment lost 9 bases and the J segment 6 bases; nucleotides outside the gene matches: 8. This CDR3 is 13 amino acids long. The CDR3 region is CASRAGQGAEAFF. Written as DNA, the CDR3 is TGTGCCAGTAGGGCGGGACAGGGCGCTGAAGCTTTCTTT.

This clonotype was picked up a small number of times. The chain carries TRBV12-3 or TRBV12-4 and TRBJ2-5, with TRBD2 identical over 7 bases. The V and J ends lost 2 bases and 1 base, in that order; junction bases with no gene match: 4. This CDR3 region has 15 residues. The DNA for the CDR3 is TGTGCCAGCAGTTTACTTATAGCGGGCCAAGAGACCCAGTACTTC. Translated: CASSLLIAGQETQYF.

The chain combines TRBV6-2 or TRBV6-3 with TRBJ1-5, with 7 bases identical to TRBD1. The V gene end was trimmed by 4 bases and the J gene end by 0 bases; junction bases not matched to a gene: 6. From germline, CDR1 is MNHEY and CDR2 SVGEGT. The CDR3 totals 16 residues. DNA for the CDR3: TGTGCCAGCAGTTTTGGGACAGCTATTAGCAATCAGCCCCAGCATTTT. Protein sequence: CASSFGTAISNQPQHF.

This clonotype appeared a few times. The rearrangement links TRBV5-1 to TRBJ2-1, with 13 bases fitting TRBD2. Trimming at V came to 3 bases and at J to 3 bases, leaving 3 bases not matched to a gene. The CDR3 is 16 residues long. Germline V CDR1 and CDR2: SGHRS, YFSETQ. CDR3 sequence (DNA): TGCGCCAGCAGCTCTGGACTAGCGGGGGTCTACAATGAGCAGTTCTTC. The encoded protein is CASSSGLAGVYNEQFF.

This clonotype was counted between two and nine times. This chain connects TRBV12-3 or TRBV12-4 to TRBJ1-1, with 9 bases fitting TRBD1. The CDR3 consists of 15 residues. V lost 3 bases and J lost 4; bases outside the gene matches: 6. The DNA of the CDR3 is TGTGCCAGCAGTTTTCGGGACAGGGATGGCACTGAAGCTTTCTTT. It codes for CASSFRDRDGTEAFF.

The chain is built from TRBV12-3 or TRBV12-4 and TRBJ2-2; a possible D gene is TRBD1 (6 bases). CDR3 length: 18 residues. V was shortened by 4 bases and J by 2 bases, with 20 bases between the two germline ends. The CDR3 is CASSSPGWQGRNTGELFF. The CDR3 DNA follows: TGTGCCAGCAGTTCTCCGGGTTGGCAGGGGCGAAACACCGGGGAGCTGTTTTTT.

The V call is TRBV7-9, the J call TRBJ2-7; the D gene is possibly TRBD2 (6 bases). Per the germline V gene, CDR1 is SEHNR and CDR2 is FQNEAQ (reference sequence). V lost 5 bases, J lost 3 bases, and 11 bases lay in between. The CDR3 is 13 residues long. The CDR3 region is CASSERGDYEQYF. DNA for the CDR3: TGTGCCAGCAGCGAGCGCGGGGACTACGAGCAGTACTTC.

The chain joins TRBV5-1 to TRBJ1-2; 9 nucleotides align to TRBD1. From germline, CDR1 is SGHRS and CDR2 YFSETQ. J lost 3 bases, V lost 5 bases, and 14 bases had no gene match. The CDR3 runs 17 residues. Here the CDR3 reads CASSFRGQGKAHYGYTF. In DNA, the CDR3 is TGCGCCAGCAGTTTCCGGGGACAGGGAAAGGCTCACTATGGCTACACCTTC. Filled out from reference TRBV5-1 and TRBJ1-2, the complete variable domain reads KAGVTQTPRYLIKTRGQQVTLSCSPISGHRSVSWYQQTPGQGLQFLFEYFSETQRNKGNFPGRFSGRQFSNSRSEMNVSTLELGDSALYLCASSFRGQGKAHYGYTFGSGTRLTVV.

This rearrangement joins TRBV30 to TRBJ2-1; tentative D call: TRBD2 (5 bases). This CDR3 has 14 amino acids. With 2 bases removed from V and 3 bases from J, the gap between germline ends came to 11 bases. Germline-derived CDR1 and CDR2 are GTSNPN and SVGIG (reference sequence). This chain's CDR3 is CAWSPLSGYNEQFF. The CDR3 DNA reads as TGTGCCTGGAGTCCCTTAAGCGGCTACAATGAGCAGTTCTTC.

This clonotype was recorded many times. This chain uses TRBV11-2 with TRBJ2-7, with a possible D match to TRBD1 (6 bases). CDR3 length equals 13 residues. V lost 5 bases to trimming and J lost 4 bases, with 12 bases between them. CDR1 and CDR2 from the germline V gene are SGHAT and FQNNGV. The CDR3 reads CASSQTRGYEQYF. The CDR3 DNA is TGTGCCAGCAGCCAAACCAGGGGTTACGAGCAGTACTTC. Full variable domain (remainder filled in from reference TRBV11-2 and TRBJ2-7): EAGVAQSPRYKIIEKRQSVAFWCNPISGHATLYWYQQILGQGPKLLIQFQNNGVVDDSQLPKDRFSAERLKGVDSTLKIQPAKLEDSAVYLCASSQTRGYEQYFGPGTRLTVT.

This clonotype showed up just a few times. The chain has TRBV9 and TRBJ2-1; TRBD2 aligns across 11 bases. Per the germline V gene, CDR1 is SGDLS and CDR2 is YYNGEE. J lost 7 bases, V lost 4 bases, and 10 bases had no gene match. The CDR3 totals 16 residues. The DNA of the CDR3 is TGTGCCAGCAGCTTAACGGGACTAGCGGCTAAGAATGAGCAGTTCTTC. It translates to CASSLTGLAAKNEQFF.

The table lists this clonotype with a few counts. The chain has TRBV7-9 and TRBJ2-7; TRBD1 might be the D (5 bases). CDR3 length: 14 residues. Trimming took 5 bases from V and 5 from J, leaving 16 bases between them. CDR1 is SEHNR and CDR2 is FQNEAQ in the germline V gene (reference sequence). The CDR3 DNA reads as TGTGCCAGCAGCGAAGACAGAACCCGGGACGAGCAGTACTTC. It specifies CASSEDRTRDEQYF.

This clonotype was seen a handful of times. The CDR3 protein is CASSFPGLAGHNEQFF. Written as DNA, the CDR3 is TGTGCCAGCAGCTTCCCTGGACTAGCGGGACACAATGAGCAGTTCTTC. V usage is TRBV7-8 and J usage is TRBJ2-1, with 12 bases identical to TRBD2. V shed 3 bases and J 5 bases; nucleotides not matched to a gene: 5. CDR1 and CDR2 (germline): SGHVS, FQNEAQ. CDR3 length: 16 amino acids. Complete variable domain (other parts from reference TRBV7-8 and TRBJ2-1): GAGVSQSPRYKVAKRGQDVALRCDPISGHVSLFWYQQALGQGPEFLTYFQNEAQLDKSGLPSDRFFAERPEGSVSTLKIQRTQQEDSAVYLCASSFPGLAGHNEQFFGPGTRLTVL.

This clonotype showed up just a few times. CDR3 DNA sequence: TGTGTCGTCAGCGGGAGGGCCGACGAGCAGTACTTC. Translated: CVVSGRADEQYF. The gene calls are TRBV7-9 and TRBJ2-7; 10 bases fit TRBD2. The CDR3 covers 12 residues. The germline gives CDR1 SEHNR, CDR2 FQNEAQ (reference sequence).

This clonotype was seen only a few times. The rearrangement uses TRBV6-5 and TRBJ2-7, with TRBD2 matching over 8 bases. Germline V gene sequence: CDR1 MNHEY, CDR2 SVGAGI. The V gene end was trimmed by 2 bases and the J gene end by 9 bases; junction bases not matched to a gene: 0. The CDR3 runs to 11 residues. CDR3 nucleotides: TGTGCCAGCAGTTACGCGGGGGGGCAGTACTTC. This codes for CASSYAGGQYF.